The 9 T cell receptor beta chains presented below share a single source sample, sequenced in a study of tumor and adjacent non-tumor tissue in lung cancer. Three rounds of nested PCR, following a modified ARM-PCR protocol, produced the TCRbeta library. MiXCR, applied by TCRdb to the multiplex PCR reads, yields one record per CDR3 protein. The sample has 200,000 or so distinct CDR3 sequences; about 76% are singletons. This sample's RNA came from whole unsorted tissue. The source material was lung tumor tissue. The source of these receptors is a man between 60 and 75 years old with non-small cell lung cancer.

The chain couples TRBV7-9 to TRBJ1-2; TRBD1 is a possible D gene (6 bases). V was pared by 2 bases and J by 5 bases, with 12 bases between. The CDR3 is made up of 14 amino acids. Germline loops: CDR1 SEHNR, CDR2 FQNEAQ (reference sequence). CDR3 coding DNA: TGTGCCAGCAGCTTAATGGACAGCCGATATGGCTACACCTTC. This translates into CASSLMDSRYGYTF.

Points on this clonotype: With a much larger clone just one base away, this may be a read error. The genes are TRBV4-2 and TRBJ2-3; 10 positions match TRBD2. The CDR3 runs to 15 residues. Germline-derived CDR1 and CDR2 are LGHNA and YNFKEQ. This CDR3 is CASRSGLAATDMQYF. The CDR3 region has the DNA TGTGCCAGCAGGTCCGGACTAGCGGCCACAGATATGCAGTATTTT.

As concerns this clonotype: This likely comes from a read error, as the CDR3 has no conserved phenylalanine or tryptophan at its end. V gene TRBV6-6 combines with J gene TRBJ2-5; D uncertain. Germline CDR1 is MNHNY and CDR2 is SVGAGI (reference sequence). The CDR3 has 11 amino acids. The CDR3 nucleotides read TGTGCCAGCAGCCCTTTAGAGCCCCAGTACTTA. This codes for CASSPLEPQYL.

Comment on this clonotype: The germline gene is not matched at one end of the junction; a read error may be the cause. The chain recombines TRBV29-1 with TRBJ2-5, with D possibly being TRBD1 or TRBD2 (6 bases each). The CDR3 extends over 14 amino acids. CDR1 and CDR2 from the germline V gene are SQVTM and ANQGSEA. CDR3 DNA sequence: TGCAGCGTTGGGCCGCCAGGGGAGGTCGAGACCCAGTATTTC. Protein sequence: CSVGPPGEVETQYF.

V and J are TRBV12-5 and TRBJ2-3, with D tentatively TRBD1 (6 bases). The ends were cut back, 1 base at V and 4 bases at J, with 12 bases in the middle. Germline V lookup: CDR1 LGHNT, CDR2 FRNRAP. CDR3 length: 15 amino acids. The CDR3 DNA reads TGTGCTAGTGGTTTGGCTAGGGGGAGAGCAGATACGCAGTATTTT. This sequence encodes CASGLARGRADTQYF.

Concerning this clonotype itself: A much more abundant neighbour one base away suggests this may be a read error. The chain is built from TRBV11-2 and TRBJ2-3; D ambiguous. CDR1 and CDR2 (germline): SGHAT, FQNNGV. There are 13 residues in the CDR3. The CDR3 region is CASSLLGTDMQYF. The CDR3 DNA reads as TGTGCCAGCAGCTTACTCGGCACAGATATGCAGTATTTT.

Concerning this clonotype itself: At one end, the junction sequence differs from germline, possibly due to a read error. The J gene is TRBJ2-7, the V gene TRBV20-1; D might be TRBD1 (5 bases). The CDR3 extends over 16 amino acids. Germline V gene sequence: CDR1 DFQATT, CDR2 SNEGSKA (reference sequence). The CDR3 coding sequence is TGCAGTGCTAGAGGGGGATGGCAGGGCGTCTCCTACAAGCAGTACTTC. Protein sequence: CSARGGWQGVSYKQYF.

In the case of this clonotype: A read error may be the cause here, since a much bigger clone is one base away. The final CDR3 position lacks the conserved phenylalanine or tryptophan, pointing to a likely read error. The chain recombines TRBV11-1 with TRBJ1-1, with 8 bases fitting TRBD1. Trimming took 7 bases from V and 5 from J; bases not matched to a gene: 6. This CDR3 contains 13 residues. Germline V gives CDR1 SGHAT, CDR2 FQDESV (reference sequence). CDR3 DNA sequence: TGTGCCAGCATCAGGGACAGGCAGACTGAAGCTTTCCTT. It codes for CASIRDRQTEAFL.

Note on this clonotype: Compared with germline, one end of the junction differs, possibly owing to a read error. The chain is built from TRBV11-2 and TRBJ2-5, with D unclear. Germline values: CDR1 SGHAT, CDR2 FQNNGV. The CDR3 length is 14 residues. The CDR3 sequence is CASSLGSSAETHCF. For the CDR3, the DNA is TGTGCCAGCAGCTTAGGGTCCAGTGCAGAGACCCATTGCTTC.